This TCR beta chain appears in the sequencing data of a study of T-cell reconstitution after alpha-beta-depleted transplantation in children (dated by TCRdb to 2016 to 2017). Notes on the research overall: Using TCR repertoire profiling, the study quantitatively followed how T-cell immune reconstitution unfolded in children after TCRalphabeta/CD19-depleted allogeneic hematopoietic cell transplantation.

V and J are trimmed by 2 bases and 2 bases, and the gene matches miss 4 bases of the junction. From a lookup of the germline V gene (reference sequence), CDR1 and CDR2 are SGHKS and YYEKEE. From cysteine to phenylalanine, the CDR3 is 14 amino acids long. The DNA shown is the 42-base CDR3, in frame from base 1. The library relied on PCR. For sequencing, an Illumina HiSeq 2500 was employed. To normalize quantification of the TCRbeta repertoire, the TCR libraries were built with molecular barcoding that relied on unique molecular identifiers. TCRdb reprocessed the public reads (quality trimming at Q25 with fastp, clone calling with MiXCR) and kept in-frame beta chains. Merged by CDR3 protein, the rows form single entries marked with the most common genes and DNA. A total of more than 150,000 distinct CDR3 sequences appear in this sample, about 15% of them only once. 13% of the sample is taken by the ten largest.

This clonotype was seen ten or more times. Its binding antigen is unknown. There are no base qualities to consult, and no much larger clone falls within one base. This clonotype was obtained from a human donor who donated a stem cell graft to a child with acute lymphoblastic leukemia. Material: PBMCs from the stem cell graft donor, obtained from the stem cell graft. The sequence is built from TRBV5-5 and TRBJ2-7, and 7 bases in between align with TRBD1. The CDR3 in this case is CASSFRDRAYEQYF. The DNA is as follows: TGTGCCAGCAGCTTCCGGGACAGAGCCTACGAGCAGTACTTC.